A single sample gave rise to the 24 T cell receptor beta chains below, sequenced in a study of CD8 T cells in ankylosing spondylitis. TCRdb reprocessed the 5' RACE reads via MiXCR and lists one record per CDR3 protein. The sample has about 240,000 distinct CDR3 sequences; over 7% are singletons. The sequenced sample was blood, either unsorted or a sorted T cell fraction (not recorded which). All receptors come from a female donor with ankylosing spondylitis or in good health (not recorded which).

This clonotype has at least ten counts. This chain links TRBV20-1 with TRBJ2-1; TRBD2 matches at 9 bases. J lost 6 bases, V lost 6 bases, and 9 bases had no gene match. The CDR3 runs to 14 residues. From germline, CDR1 is DFQATT and CDR2 SNEGSKA (reference sequence). The CDR3 DNA is TGCAGTGCCCGCCGGCCTAGCGGGGTCAATGAGCAGTTCTTC. Translated: CSARRPSGVNEQFF.

This clonotype was seen many times. A read error may account for a junction end that differs from germline. The genes are TRBV19 and TRBJ2-7, with TRBD2 identical over 10 bases. Germline CDR1 reads LNHDA; CDR2 reads SQIVND (reference sequence). The CDR3 runs 14 residues. Here the CDR3 reads CASSRTSGSYEQYF. CDR3 DNA sequence: TGCGCCAGCAGCAGGACTAGCGGATCCTACGAGCAGTACTTC.

This clonotype has a count of ten or more. V usage is TRBV6-2 or TRBV6-3 and J usage is TRBJ2-7, with 9 bases lining up with TRBD2. J was trimmed by 5 bases and V by 4 bases; bases with no gene match: 9. The CDR3 extends over 15 amino acids. CDR1 and CDR2 (germline): MNHEY, SVGEGT. The CDR3 region has the DNA TGTGCCAGCAGTTTAGAAGCGGGAGGATCTGACGAGCAGTACTTC. It encodes CASSLEAGGSDEQYF.

This clonotype appeared many times. The CDR3 here is CSVDRARSNGYTF. Here the CDR3 DNA reads TGCAGCGTCGACAGGGCGAGGAGCAATGGCTACACCTTC. This chain uses TRBV29-1 with TRBJ1-2, with 7 nucleotides matching TRBD1. This CDR3 is built from 13 residues. J was trimmed by 6 bases and V by 6 bases; bases with no gene match: 10. Looked up from germline, CDR1 is SQVTM and CDR2 is ANQGSEA. Together with reference TRBV29-1 and TRBJ1-2, the CDR3 gives the full variable domain: SAVISQKPSRDICQRGTSLTIQCQVDSQVTMMFWYRQQPGQSLTLIATANQGSEATYESGFVIDKFPISRPNLTFSTLTVSNMSPEDSSIYLCSVDRARSNGYTFGSGTRLTVV.

This clonotype was found many times. CDR3 DNA: TGTGCCAGCAGTTACCCCGGGATAAATGAGCAGTTCTTC. As protein: CASSYPGINEQFF. The V call is TRBV6-2 or TRBV6-3, the J call TRBJ2-1; a weak D match, TRBD2 (5 bases). The CDR3 loop spans 13 amino acids. Germline CDR1 MNHEY, CDR2 SVGEGT. The V end lost 2 bases, the J end lost 7 bases, and 9 bases lay between the germline ends.

Many counts were recorded for this clonotype. V usage is TRBV20-1 and J usage is TRBJ2-1; TRBD2 agrees at 7 bases. The junction had 8 bases not matched to a gene; V was cut back by 1 base and J by 8 bases. From germline, CDR1 is DFQATT and CDR2 SNEGSKA (reference sequence). The CDR3 covers 14 residues. The CDR3 here is CSARGAGVSDEQFF. The CDR3 nucleotides read TGCAGTGCTAGAGGGGCGGGGGTCTCGGATGAGCAGTTCTTC.

This clonotype was seen many times. J is TRBJ2-7 and V is TRBV6-1; TRBD1 agrees at 10 bases. J was trimmed by 3 bases and V by 6 bases; bases with no gene match: 8. Germline V CDR1 and CDR2: MNHNS, SASEGT. This CDR3 has 15 amino acids. The CDR3 is CASRLLDRGFYEQYF. The CDR3 region has the DNA TGTGCCAGCAGACTTTTGGACAGGGGGTTCTACGAGCAGTACTTC.

This clonotype was observed many times. The chain is built from TRBV18 and TRBJ2-7; 10 bases align to TRBD1. The V segment lost 5 bases and the J segment 3 bases; nucleotides outside the gene matches: 4. This CDR3 is 14 amino acids long. Germline V gene sequence: CDR1 KGHSH, CDR2 LQKENI. CDR3 DNA sequence: TGTGCCAGCTCAGCCGGGACAGGGGTCTACGAGCAGTACTTC. It translates to CASSAGTGVYEQYF.

This clonotype was observed at least ten times. The CDR3 loop reads CASSRQEGLNTGELFF. The CDR3 DNA reads as TGTGCCAGCAGCCGACAGGAGGGATTGAACACCGGGGAGCTGTTTTTT. The chain combines TRBV4-2 with TRBJ2-2, with D perhaps matching TRBD1 or TRBD2 (6 bases each). CDR3 length equals 16 residues. V gave up 4 bases and J gave up 1 base, with 13 bases separating them. CDR1 is LGHNA and CDR2 is YNFKEQ in the germline V gene.

This clonotype was seen ten or more times. This rearrangement joins TRBV7-2 to TRBJ2-1, with no clear D. Germline CDR1 and CDR2: SGHTA and FQGNSA. This CDR3 has 15 amino acids. Between the trimmed V and J ends, which lost 2 bases and 3 bases, there was a span of 11 bases. The CDR3: CASSLYWEIYNEQFF. The CDR3 DNA follows: TGTGCCAGCAGCTTATATTGGGAAATCTACAATGAGCAGTTCTTC.

This clonotype was seen many times. The chain recombines TRBV7-2 with TRBJ1-2; D may be TRBD1 (5 bases). V was shortened by 2 bases and J by 0 bases, with 7 bases between the two germline ends. This CDR3 spans 14 amino acids. Germline-derived CDR1 and CDR2 are SGHTA and FQGNSA. CDR3: CASSLRGANYGYTF. The CDR3 DNA follows: TGTGCCAGCAGCTTAAGGGGAGCTAACTATGGCTACACCTTC.

This clonotype came up many times. The chain recombines TRBV20-1 with TRBJ2-7, with a possible D match to TRBD2 (6 bases). Germline values: CDR1 DFQATT, CDR2 SNEGSKA (reference sequence). The CDR3 has 15 residues. Trimming removed 1 base at V and 5 bases at J, with 18 bases between. The CDR3 nucleotides are TGCAGTGCTAGAGGTCCCGGGACTGGTGTGGACGAGCAGTACTTC. Its translation: CSARGPGTGVDEQYF.

Regarding this clonotype: Given a much more abundant clone one base away, this may be a read error. The V and J genes are TRBV29-1 and TRBJ2-3; TRBD2 might be the D (5 bases). This CDR3 has 13 amino acids. Germline loops: CDR1 SQVTM, CDR2 ANQGSEA. V lost 7 bases to trimming and J lost 3 bases, with 14 bases between them. CDR3: CSALFEGTDTQYF. CDR3 bases: TGCAGCGCGCTCTTCGAGGGTACAGATACGCAGTATTTT.

This clonotype has only a few counts. The chain carries TRBV7-2 and TRBJ2-3, with 7 bases lining up with TRBD2. Germline V CDR1 and CDR2: SGHTA, FQGNSA. V lost 5 bases and J lost 8; bases outside the gene matches: 4. This CDR3 comprises 12 residues. CDR3 nucleotide sequence: TGTGCCAGCAGCCTGACTAGCCTTACGCAGTATTTT. Translating gives CASSLTSLTQYF. Full variable domain (remainder filled in from reference TRBV7-2 and TRBJ2-3): GAGVSQSPSNKVTEKGKDVELRCDPISGHTALYWYRQSLGQGLEFLIYFQGNSAPDKSGLPSDRFSAERTGGSVSTLTIQRTQQEDSAVYLCASSLTSLTQYFGPGTRLTVL.

This clonotype has a count of ten or more. CDR3 in DNA: TGTGCCAGCGGGGGGAACCCGAGCGATGAGCAGTTCTTC. Translating gives CASGGNPSDEQFF. This sequence joins TRBV12-3 or TRBV12-4 and TRBJ2-1; maybe TRBD2 (6 bases). Trimming cost V 8 bases and J 8 bases, with 16 bases left between them. This CDR3 region has 13 residues.

This clonotype was detected ten times or more. The chain is built from TRBV7-7 and TRBJ2-3; 13 positions match TRBD2. Trimming cost V 5 bases and J 2 bases; bases outside gene matches: 4. Per the germline V gene, CDR1 is SSHAT and CDR2 is FNYEAQ (reference sequence). This CDR3 is 16 amino acids long. The CDR3 DNA reads as TGTGCCAGCAGCCACGGACTAGCGGGGGCCACAGATACGCAGTATTTT. As protein: CASSHGLAGATDTQYF.

The chain couples TRBV7-7 to TRBJ2-7; D is uncertain. The CDR3 totals 13 residues. The V gene's germline CDR1 is SSHAT and CDR2 FNYEAQ (reference sequence). V lost 2 bases to trimming and J lost 5 bases, with 10 bases between them. CDR3 amino acids: CASSLNPSHEQYF. The CDR3, as DNA: TGTGCCAGCAGCTTAAACCCTTCCCACGAGCAGTACTTC.

This clonotype was seen at least ten times. The V and J genes are TRBV6-1 and TRBJ2-7; D is unclear. Germline CDR1 reads MNHNS; CDR2 reads SASEGT. V was pared by 6 bases and J by 0 bases, with 12 bases between. The CDR3 is 14 residues long. CDR3 nucleotides: TGTGCCAGCAGCCCTAGTAGCTACTCCTACGAGCAGTACTTC. It codes for CASSPSSYSYEQYF.

This clonotype was seen repeatedly, ten times or more. The rearrangement uses TRBV5-5 and TRBJ2-1; D gene uncertain. The germline V gene has CDR1 SGHKS and CDR2 YYEKEE (reference sequence). Trimming stripped 1 base from V and 6 bases from J, with 11 bases between. CDR3 length equals 14 residues. CDR3 sequence: CASSLRVWANEQFF. DNA for the CDR3: TGTGCCAGCAGCTTGAGAGTTTGGGCCAATGAGCAGTTCTTC.

This clonotype has ten or more counts. V and J are TRBV2 and TRBJ2-7; no definite D call. CDR1 and CDR2 from the germline V gene are SNHLY and FYNNEI. This CDR3 is built from 12 residues. V was clipped by 7 bases and J by 6 bases, with 13 bases between them. CDR3 sequence reads: CASNGLEIEQYF. DNA for the CDR3: TGTGCCAGCAATGGATTAGAGATCGAGCAGTACTTC.

This clonotype showed up many times. The chain is built from TRBV12-3 or TRBV12-4 and TRBJ1-2; D call uncertain. The V and J ends lost 5 bases and 1 base respectively, with 8 bases between them. The CDR3 is 13 residues long. In DNA, the CDR3 is TGTGCCAGCAGTCCCGGACTTAACTATGGCTACACCTTC. This gives the protein CASSPGLNYGYTF.

The J gene is TRBJ2-3, the V gene TRBV11-2; TRBD2 matches at 9 bases. CDR1 SGHAT and CDR2 FQNNGV come from the germline V gene. The ends lost 3 bases at V and 3 bases at J; junction bases unmatched: 10. The CDR3 sequence is 17 residues long. DNA for the CDR3: TGTGCCAGCAGCTTTAAACCCTTAGCGGGAGTAACAGATACGCAGTATTTT. Its protein product is CASSFKPLAGVTDTQYF.

This clonotype was seen many times. The chain links TRBV12-3 or TRBV12-4 to TRBJ1-4, with D perhaps matching TRBD1 (6 bases). V was clipped by 6 bases and J by 3 bases, with 14 bases between them. There are 15 residues in the CDR3. The DNA of the CDR3 is TGTGCCAGCAGCCCTGACAGGATCTCTAATGAAAAACTGTTTTTT. Its translation: CASSPDRISNEKLFF.

This clonotype was found many times. The V and J genes are TRBV27 and TRBJ2-1; 16 nucleotides line up with TRBD2. CDR1 is MNHEY, CDR2 SMNVEV, per germline (reference sequence). The CDR3 extends over 19 amino acids. V lost 4 bases and J lost 1; bases outside the gene matches: 7. For the CDR3, the DNA is TGTGCCAGCAGTTCTATGGGGACTAGCGGGGGGGTTTCCTACAATGAGCAGTTCTTC. Encoded protein: CASSSMGTSGGVSYNEQFF.